The clone carrying this T cell receptor (beta chain) was seen a single time. The source of the sample is a study of lymphopenia after photon versus proton radiotherapy. Libraries were prepared by immunoSEQ multiplex PCR; TCRdb keeps only in-frame clonotypes and omits some of them. The sample yields roughly 61,000 clones, roughly nine tenths seen once. CDR3 length: 14 amino acids. CDR1 SGHTA and CDR2 FQGNSA come from the germline V gene. The V end lost 5 bases, the J end lost 1 base, and 11 bases lay between the germline ends. The sequencing used peripheral blood, collected from a patient treated with proton-based radiotherapy. This clonotype was obtained from a man older than 75 with esophageal cancer. This sequence joins TRBV7-2 and TRBJ1-1; weak D call: TRBD1 (6 bases). The DNA of the CDR3 is TGTGCCAGCAGCCTGACAGGACCGAACACTGAAGCTTTCTTT. This codes for CASSLTGPNTEAFF.